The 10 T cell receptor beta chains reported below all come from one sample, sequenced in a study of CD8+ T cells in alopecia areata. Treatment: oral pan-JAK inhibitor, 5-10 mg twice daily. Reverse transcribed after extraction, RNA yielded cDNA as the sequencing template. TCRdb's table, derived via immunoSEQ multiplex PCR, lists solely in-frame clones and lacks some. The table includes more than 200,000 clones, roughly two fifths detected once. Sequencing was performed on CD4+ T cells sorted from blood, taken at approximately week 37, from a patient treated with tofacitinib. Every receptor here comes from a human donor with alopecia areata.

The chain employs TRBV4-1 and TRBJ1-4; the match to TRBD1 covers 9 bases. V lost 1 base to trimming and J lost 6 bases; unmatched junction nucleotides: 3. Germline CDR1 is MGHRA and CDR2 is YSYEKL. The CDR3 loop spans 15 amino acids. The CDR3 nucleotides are TGCGCCAGCAGCCAAGCCGGGACAGGGCATGAAAAACTGTTTTTT. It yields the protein CASSQAGTGHEKLFF.

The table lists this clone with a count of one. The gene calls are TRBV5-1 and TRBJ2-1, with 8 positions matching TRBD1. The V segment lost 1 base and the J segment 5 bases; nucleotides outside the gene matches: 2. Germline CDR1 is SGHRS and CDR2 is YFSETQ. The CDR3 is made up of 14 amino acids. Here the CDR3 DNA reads TGCGCCAGCAGCTTGCTGACAGGGGACAATGAGCAGTTCTTC. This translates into CASSLLTGDNEQFF.

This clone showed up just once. The CDR3 here is CSAGGDGPQHF. The CDR3 bases are TGCAGTGCTGGGGGGGATGGGCCCCAGCATTTT. The J gene is TRBJ1-5, the V gene TRBV20-1; perhaps TRBD1 as D (5 bases). The V and J ends lost 5 bases and 9 bases respectively, with 11 bases between them. The CDR3 sequence is 11 residues long. Germline CDR1 reads DFQATT; CDR2 reads SNEGSKA (reference sequence).

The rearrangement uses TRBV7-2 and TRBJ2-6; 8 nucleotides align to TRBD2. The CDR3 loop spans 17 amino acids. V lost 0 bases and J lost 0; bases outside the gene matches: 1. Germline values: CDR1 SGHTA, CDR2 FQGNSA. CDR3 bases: TGTGCCAGCAGCTTAGCTAGCGGGGTCTCTGGGGCCAACGTCCTGACTTTC. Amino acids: CASSLASGVSGANVLTF.

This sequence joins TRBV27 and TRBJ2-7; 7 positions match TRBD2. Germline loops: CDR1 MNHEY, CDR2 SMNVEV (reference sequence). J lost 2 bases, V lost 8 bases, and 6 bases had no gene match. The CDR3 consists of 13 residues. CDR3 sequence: CASAPAGAYEQYF. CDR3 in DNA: TGTGCCAGCGCGCCGGCGGGGGCCTACGAGCAGTACTTC.

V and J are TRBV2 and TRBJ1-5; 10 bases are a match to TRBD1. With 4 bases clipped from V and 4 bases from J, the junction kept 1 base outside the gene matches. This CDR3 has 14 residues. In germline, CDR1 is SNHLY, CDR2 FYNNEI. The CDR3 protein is CASSGDRGNQPQHF. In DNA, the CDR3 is TGTGCCAGCAGTGGGGACAGGGGAAATCAGCCCCAGCATTTT.

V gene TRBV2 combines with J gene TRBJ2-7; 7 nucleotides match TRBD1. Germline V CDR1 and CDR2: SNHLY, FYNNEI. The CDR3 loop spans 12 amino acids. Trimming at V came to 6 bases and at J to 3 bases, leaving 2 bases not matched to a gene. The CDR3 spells CASRGTDYEQYF. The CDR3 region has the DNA TGTGCCAGCAGAGGGACAGACTACGAGCAGTACTTC.

CDR3 amino acids: CASSSGGDTQYF. The CDR3 DNA sequence: TGTGCCAGCAGCTCCGGAGGAGATACGCAGTATTTT. The chain uses TRBV11-3 and TRBJ2-3; tentative D call: TRBD2 (5 bases). The germline V gene has CDR1 SGHNT and CDR2 YENEEA. V shed 4 bases and J shed 5 bases, with 7 bases lying between them. This CDR3 comprises 12 residues.

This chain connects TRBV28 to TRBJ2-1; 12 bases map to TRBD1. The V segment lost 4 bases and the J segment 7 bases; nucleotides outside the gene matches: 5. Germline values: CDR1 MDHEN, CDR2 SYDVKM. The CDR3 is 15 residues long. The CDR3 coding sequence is TGTGCCAGCAGTTCGGGACAGGGGGCGCGTAATGAGCAGTTCTTC. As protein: CASSSGQGARNEQFF.

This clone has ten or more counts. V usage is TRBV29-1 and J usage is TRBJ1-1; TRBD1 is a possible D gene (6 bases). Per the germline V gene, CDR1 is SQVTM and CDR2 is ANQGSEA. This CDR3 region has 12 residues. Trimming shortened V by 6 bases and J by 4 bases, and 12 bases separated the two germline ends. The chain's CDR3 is CSVVTGFTEAFF. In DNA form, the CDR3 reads TGCAGCGTCGTGACAGGTTTCACTGAAGCTTTCTTT.